The sequence of this TCR beta chain was determined in a study of OX40 agonist ivuxolimab in advanced cancers. Overall study context: With ivuxolimab, an agonistic anti-OX40 (CD134) antibody, patients were treated.

V trimming: 6 bases; J trimming: 6 bases; junction bases outside the gene matches: 7. Looked up from germline, CDR1 is SGHTA and CDR2 is FQGNSA. The CDR3 consists of 15 residues. This table comes from immunoSEQ multiplex PCR, and its TCRdb copy is limited to in-frame clones, with some not included. The sample lists around 62,000 clones, around 90% occurring once. General study findings and limits: Average numbers of expanded clones were greater in CD8+ T cells than in CD4+. Expanded peripheral T-cell antigen specificity went undetermined.

This clone has a single count. Its antigen remains unknown. Sequencing was performed on CD4+ or CD8+ T cells sorted from blood, taken in a trial of the OX40 agonist ivuxolimab. The chain recombines TRBV7-2 with TRBJ1-6, with 8 bases that match TRBD1. The origin of this receptor is an adult with an advanced solid tumor such as melanoma, head and neck, liver or kidney cancer. The CDR3 spells CASSQGQGFNSPLHF. The CDR3, as DNA: TGTGCCAGCAGTCAAGGACAGGGTTTTAATTCACCCCTCCACTTT. Full variable domain (rest looked up from reference TRBV7-2 and TRBJ1-6): GAGVSQSPSNKVTEKGKDVELRCDPISGHTALYWYRQSLGQGLEFLIYFQGNSAPDKSGLPSDRFSAERTGGSVSTLTIQRTQQEDSAVYLCASSQGQGFNSPLHFGNGTRLTVT.